These 11 T cell receptor beta chains were all obtained from the same sample, sequenced in a study of patients and donors after allogeneic stem cell transplantation. MiXCR was run by TCRdb on the RT-PCR reads, yielding one entry per CDR3 protein. The data show roughly 180,000 distinct CDR3 sequences, more than 35% seen once. Sequences were obtained from blood, either unsorted or a sorted T cell fraction (not recorded which). The receptors were gathered from a human donor who was either an allogeneic HSCT recipient or a stem cell or donor lymphocyte infusion donor (not recorded which). It is not recorded whose cells these are; they may come from a transplant donor.

The chain carries TRBV9 and TRBJ1-2; 8 positions agree with TRBD1. J lost 6 bases, V lost 0 bases, and 7 bases had no gene match. Germline loops: CDR1 SGDLS, CDR2 YYNGEE. The CDR3 totals 15 residues. The CDR3 loop reads CASSVGQGRIDGYTF. The CDR3 bases are TGTGCCAGCAGCGTAGGACAGGGGAGGATTGATGGCTACACCTTC.

V and J are TRBV29-1 and TRBJ2-2; 11 bases fit TRBD2. Per germline, CDR1 SQVTM and CDR2 ANQGSEA. CDR3 size: 15 residues. Trimming cost V 5 bases and J 6 bases; bases outside gene matches: 8. CDR3 nucleotides: TGCAGCGTTTCGGAACTAGCGGGAGTATCCGGGGAGCTGTTTTTT. Translation gives CSVSELAGVSGELFF.

CDR3 in DNA: TGTGCCAGCAGTCTTACCGAGAATAAGCAGTTCTTC. The encoded protein is CASSLTENKQFF. The V gene is TRBV12-3 or TRBV12-4, the J gene TRBJ2-1; D uncertain. This CDR3 comprises 12 residues. V lost 5 bases to trimming and J lost 11 bases, with 13 bases between them.

The gene calls are TRBV5-6 and TRBJ2-1; 10 nucleotides align to TRBD2. In germline, CDR1 is SGHDT, CDR2 YYEEEE. There are 16 residues in the CDR3. The J segment lost 4 bases and the V segment lost 4 bases, leaving 8 bases of the junction unmatched. The CDR3 DNA is TGTGCCAGCAGCCAAGGCCTAGCGGGGGTTTACAATGAGCAGTTCTTC. The encoded protein is CASSQGLAGVYNEQFF.

The V call is TRBV9, the J call TRBJ2-7, with 10 bases lining up with TRBD1. The V segment lost 4 bases and the J segment 4 bases; nucleotides outside the gene matches: 14. The CDR3 is made up of 17 amino acids. Looked up from germline, CDR1 is SGDLS and CDR2 is YYNGEE. CDR3 nucleotide sequence: TGTGCCAGCAGCACCGGGACAGGGGTTCGGGGTTCATACGAGCAGTACTTC. Residues: CASSTGTGVRGSYEQYF.

For the CDR3, the DNA is TGTGCCAGCAGGCCCGGTCCTACCACAGATACGCAGTATTTT. This gives the protein CASRPGPTTDTQYF. This chain joins TRBV6-2 or TRBV6-3 and TRBJ2-3; D is uncertain. The V gene's germline CDR1 is MNHEY and CDR2 SVGEGT. The CDR3 is made up of 14 amino acids. V dropped 6 bases and J dropped 2 bases, with 12 bases sitting between them.

The J gene is TRBJ2-1, the V gene TRBV12-3 or TRBV12-4; 8 bases align to TRBD2. The CDR3 has 16 amino acids. Trimming took 4 bases from V and 9 from J; bases not matched to a gene: 14. In DNA form, the CDR3 reads TGTGCCAGCAGTTCGCCCAGCAACGGGAGGGAGGCTGAGCAGTTCTTC. This sequence encodes CASSSPSNGREAEQFF.

Only a few counts were recorded for this clonotype. This chain connects TRBV4-3 to TRBJ1-4; perhaps TRBD1 as D (6 bases). Trimming left V 1 base short and J 7 bases short, with 10 bases between. The CDR3 is made up of 14 amino acids. The V gene's germline CDR1 is LGHNA and CDR2 YSLEER. The CDR3 loop is CASSQGGASEKLFF. DNA for the CDR3: TGCGCCAGCAGCCAAGGGGGGGCGAGTGAAAAACTGTTTTTT.

This clonotype has more than one count but fewer than ten. The gene calls are TRBV12-3 or TRBV12-4 and TRBJ2-3; D unresolved. The ends were cut back, 7 bases at V and 2 bases at J, with 10 bases in the middle. The CDR3 spans 13 residues. This CDR3 reads CASIRTDTDTQYF. For the CDR3, the DNA is TGTGCCAGCATCCGTACCGACACAGATACGCAGTATTTT.

For the CDR3, the DNA is TGTGCCAGCAGCCCAGGACAGGGAGGAAGAACTGAAGCTTTCTTT. This encodes CASSPGQGGRTEAFF. The genes are TRBV7-3 and TRBJ1-1; 8 bases match TRBD1. The CDR3 sequence is 15 residues long. Trimming took 5 bases from V and 5 from J; bases not matched to a gene: 10. CDR1 is SGHTA and CDR2 is FQGTGA in the germline V gene.

V gene TRBV7-9 combines with J gene TRBJ2-7; 7 nucleotides line up with TRBD1. J gave up 3 bases and V 4 bases, and 6 bases lay outside the gene matches. Germline values: CDR1 SEHNR, CDR2 FQNEAQ (reference sequence). The CDR3 contains 14 residues. The CDR3 nucleotides read TGTGCCAGCAGCTCCTCGACAGGGAGCTACGAGCAGTACTTC. Encoded protein: CASSSSTGSYEQYF.